Below are 27 T cell receptor beta chains sequenced from a single sample in a study of cytomegalovirus exposure and HLA in healthy donors. Vbeta (60) and Jbeta (13) primers were used in the PCR. Clones were read by immunoSEQ multiplex PCR, and TCRdb kept only the in-frame ones, dropping some. The sample table sets out more than 50,000 clones. The material sequenced was PBMCs. The receptors here all came from a man aged 45-60 years in good health and CMV-seropositive.

The V gene is TRBV6-5, the J gene TRBJ1-3; 10 nucleotides agree with TRBD1. J gave up 11 bases and V 8 bases, and 9 bases lay outside the gene matches. The CDR3 runs 13 residues. Germline assignment: CDR1 MNHEY and CDR2 SVGAGI. CDR3 loop: CASFGTGVGAIYF. CDR3 bases: TGTGCCAGCTTCGGGACAGGGGTCGGCGCCATATATTTT.

The V gene is TRBV19, the J gene TRBJ2-1, with TRBD1 identical over 9 bases. The V gene end was trimmed by 7 bases and the J gene end by 9 bases; junction bases not matched to a gene: 7. The CDR3 is made up of 13 amino acids. CDR1 and CDR2 (germline): LNHDA, SQIVND (reference sequence). The CDR3 nucleotides are TGTGCCAGTAAAGAACAGGGGGCTAGTGAGCAGTTCTTC. This gives the protein CASKEQGASEQFF.

J is TRBJ2-7 and V is TRBV7-8, with D possibly matching TRBD2 (5 bases). The germline gives CDR1 SGHVS, CDR2 FQNEAQ. This CDR3 comprises 14 residues. V was trimmed by 5 bases and J by 1 base, leaving 12 bases between them. CDR3 region: CASSPRTVSYEQYF. In DNA form, the CDR3 reads TGTGCCAGCAGCCCGCGGACTGTATCCTACGAGCAGTACTTC.

The chain joins TRBV29-1 to TRBJ1-5, with D uncertain. Germline loops: CDR1 SQVTM, CDR2 ANQGSEA. The CDR3 runs to 13 residues. V gave up 6 bases and J gave up 7 bases, with 16 bases separating them. This CDR3 reads CSVATGAGQPQHF. CDR3 DNA: TGCAGCGTCGCCACGGGAGCCGGCCAGCCCCAGCATTTT.

The V and J genes are TRBV6-4 and TRBJ2-1; TRBD2 matches at 9 bases. There are 15 residues in the CDR3. J was trimmed by 3 bases and V by 0 bases; bases with no gene match: 0. Germline assignment: CDR1 MRHNA and CDR2 SNTAGT. This CDR3 reads CASSDSRGGYNEQFF. The CDR3 region has the DNA TGTGCCAGCAGTGACTCGCGGGGGGGCTACAATGAGCAGTTCTTC.

The chain recombines TRBV6-1 with TRBJ2-7, with 7 bases that match TRBD2. From germline, CDR1 is MNHNS and CDR2 SASEGT. The CDR3 consists of 14 residues. The V gene end was trimmed by 8 bases and the J gene end by 4 bases; junction bases not matched to a gene: 11. The CDR3 DNA is TGTGCCAGCCTCCCCGGGAGGAGGGAGTACGAGCAGTACTTC. This translates into CASLPGRREYEQYF.

The rearrangement uses TRBV2 and TRBJ2-2, with D perhaps TRBD2 (7 bases). V lost 6 bases and J lost 2, with 13 bases in between. This CDR3 has 15 residues. Germline lookup yields CDR1 SNHLY and CDR2 FYNNEI. CDR3: CASRLSGTNTGELFF. For the CDR3, the DNA is TGTGCCAGCAGACTAAGCGGGACAAACACCGGGGAGCTGTTTTTT.

CDR3: CASRGQDSYEQYF. CDR3 in DNA: TGTGCCAGCAGGGGACAGGACTCCTACGAGCAGTACTTC. V is TRBV5-6 and J is TRBJ2-7; 8 bases align to TRBD1. This CDR3 has 13 amino acids. The V and J ends lost 5 bases and 0 bases, in that order; junction bases with no gene match: 1. Germline V gives CDR1 SGHDT, CDR2 YYEEEE.

V and J are TRBV5-1 and TRBJ1-5; TRBD1 aligns across 7 bases. The CDR3 consists of 15 residues. The V gene's germline CDR1 is SGHRS and CDR2 YFSETQ. V shed 4 bases, J shed 3 bases, and the junction held 7 bases outside the gene matches. Here the CDR3 reads CASSLEGQYNQPQHF. The CDR3 bases are TGCGCCAGCAGCCTGGAGGGACAGTACAATCAGCCCCAGCATTTT.

The rearrangement joins TRBV7-9 to TRBJ1-4; D unresolved. CDR1 is SEHNR, CDR2 FQNEAQ, per germline (reference sequence). The CDR3 length is 17 residues. The V and J ends lost 1 base and 0 bases respectively, with 12 bases between them. The CDR3 loop is CASSLGQRGSTNEKLFF. The CDR3 bases are TGTGCCAGCAGCTTAGGGCAGCGTGGGTCAACTAATGAAAAACTGTTTTTT.

The chain joins TRBV28 to TRBJ2-7; perhaps TRBD2 as D (6 bases). Trimming removed 6 bases at V and 3 bases at J, with 9 bases between. CDR1 MDHEN and CDR2 SYDVKM come from the germline V gene. This CDR3 region has 12 residues. The DNA of the CDR3 is TGTGCCAGCAGCCTCGGGAGCTACGAGCAGTACTTC. The encoded protein is CASSLGSYEQYF.

The chain is built from TRBV6-1 and TRBJ2-3, with TRBD1 as a possible D gene (6 bases). Germline V gives CDR1 MNHNS, CDR2 SASEGT. Trimming removed 8 bases from V and 0 bases from J, with 12 bases in between. This CDR3 has 14 residues. This chain's CDR3 is CASYERGSTDTQYF. In nucleotides, the CDR3 is TGTGCCAGCTATGAGAGGGGGAGCACAGATACGCAGTATTTT.

This rearrangement joins TRBV29-1 to TRBJ1-4; 7 nucleotides match TRBD1. Germline CDR1 is SQVTM and CDR2 is ANQGSEA. The trim removed 2 bases at V and 13 bases at J, leaving 10 bases unmatched. The length of the CDR3 is 13 residues. The CDR3 protein is CSVEWQGEVGLFF. CDR3 bases: TGCAGCGTTGAATGGCAGGGGGAGGTGGGACTGTTTTTT.

A word on this clone: A junction end diverges from the germline sequence, so it may reflect a read error. The V gene is TRBV6-5, the J gene TRBJ2-2; D perhaps matches TRBD2 (5 bases). Germline CDR1 and CDR2: MNHEY and SVGAGI. This CDR3 has 14 residues. This chain's CDR3 is CASNLDGNTGELFF. CDR3 nucleotide sequence: TGTGCCAGCAATCTCGACGGGAACACCGGGGAACTGTTTTTT.

The chain employs TRBV4-3 and TRBJ1-1; no clear D. The germline V gene has CDR1 LGHNA and CDR2 YSLEER. Trimming stripped 1 base from V and 1 base from J, with 10 bases between. This CDR3 is built from 15 residues. CDR3 in amino acids: CASSQARETNTEAFF. CDR3 sequence (DNA): TGCGCCAGCAGCCAAGCGAGGGAAACGAACACTGAAGCTTTCTTT.

The chain couples TRBV19 to TRBJ1-2; D is ambiguous. V lost 2 bases to trimming and J lost 3 bases, with 7 bases between them. This CDR3 is 13 amino acids long. The germline V gene encodes CDR1 LNHDA and CDR2 SQIVND (reference sequence). The DNA for the CDR3 is TGTGCCAGTAGTATATCCAGTGACTATGGCTACACCTTC. This gives the protein CASSISSDYGYTF.

The V call is TRBV29-1, the J call TRBJ2-7; D not resolved. In germline, CDR1 is SQVTM, CDR2 ANQGSEA. V lost 7 bases to trimming and J lost 6 bases, with 16 bases between them. This CDR3 contains 12 residues. The CDR3: CSDLLTIGEQYF. Written as DNA, the CDR3 is TGCAGCGACTTACTGACAATCGGCGAGCAGTACTTC.

The rearrangement joins TRBV4-2 to TRBJ1-6; D not certain. Germline V gene data show CDR1 as LGHNA and CDR2 as YNFKEQ. This CDR3 contains 18 residues. The germline V and J ends were trimmed by 0 bases and 3 bases, with 15 bases remaining between them. This chain's CDR3 is CASSQDGGRGVYNSPLHF. Here the CDR3 DNA reads TGTGCCAGCAGCCAAGATGGCGGGCGAGGCGTCTATAATTCACCCCTCCACTTT.

The J gene is TRBJ1-1, the V gene TRBV30, with 7 bases lining up with TRBD1. This CDR3 region has 14 residues. The germline V gene encodes CDR1 GTSNPN and CDR2 SVGIG (reference sequence). The trim removed 3 bases at V and 1 base at J, leaving 5 bases unmatched. The CDR3 is CAWSLGQANTEAFF. The CDR3 bases are TGTGCCTGGAGCTTAGGACAGGCGAACACTGAAGCTTTCTTT.

The chain is built from TRBV19 and TRBJ1-2; no clear D gene. CDR1 and CDR2 (germline): LNHDA, SQIVND (reference sequence). The CDR3 runs 13 residues. V lost 8 bases and J lost 3, with 13 bases in between. The CDR3 bases are TGTGCCAGTGGGCAGAAGGCTTACTATGGCTACACCTTC. Amino acid sequence: CASGQKAYYGYTF.

The chain recombines TRBV5-4 with TRBJ2-1, with D possibly matching TRBD1 (5 bases). V gave up 6 bases and J gave up 0 bases, with 7 bases separating them. The CDR3 has 13 residues. Germline loops: CDR1 SGHNT, CDR2 YYREEE (reference sequence). The CDR3 DNA is TGTGCCAGCACAGGACACTCCTACAATGAGCAGTTCTTC. Its protein is CASTGHSYNEQFF.

The J gene is TRBJ2-3, the V gene TRBV19, with TRBD2 identical over 13 bases. The CDR3 length is 15 residues. After removal of 7 bases from V and 5 bases from J, the junction contained 6 bases not matched to a gene. The germline V gene encodes CDR1 LNHDA and CDR2 SQIVND (reference sequence). CDR3 loop: CASTRLAGGVDTQYF. In nucleotides, the CDR3 is TGTGCCAGTACCCGACTAGCGGGGGGCGTAGATACGCAGTATTTT.

The V and J genes are TRBV14 and TRBJ2-1, with TRBD2 matching 8 bases. Germline-derived CDR1 and CDR2 are SGHDN and FVKESK. This CDR3 has 16 amino acids. The trim removed 0 bases at V and 9 bases at J, leaving 10 bases unmatched. CDR3 in amino acids: CASSQDLSGSKGEQFF. The DNA for the CDR3 is TGTGCCAGCAGCCAAGATCTAAGCGGGAGTAAAGGTGAGCAGTTCTTC.

The chain carries TRBV5-1 and TRBJ2-7, with TRBD2 identical over 8 bases. V trimming: 3 bases; J trimming: 2 bases; junction bases outside the gene matches: 7. The CDR3 runs to 15 residues. Germline CDR1 and CDR2: SGHRS and YFSETQ. CDR3 bases: TGCGCCAGCAGCTCTCTAGCGGGTGGGGCCTACGAGCAGTACTTC. Its protein product is CASSSLAGGAYEQYF.

This sequence joins TRBV27 and TRBJ2-2; D is unclear. Trimming shortened V by 8 bases and J by 0 bases, and 7 bases separated the two germline ends. This CDR3 is built from 13 residues. Per the germline V gene, CDR1 is MNHEY and CDR2 is SMNVEV (reference sequence). The CDR3 reads CASQNANTGELFF. CDR3 coding DNA: TGTGCCAGCCAGAACGCGAACACCGGGGAGCTGTTTTTT.

CDR3 nucleotide sequence: TGTGCCAGCTCACTCGCGGACAGGGGTACCTACGAGCAGTACTTC. Translation: CASSLADRGTYEQYF. V and J are TRBV18 and TRBJ2-7, with 9 nucleotides matching TRBD1. This CDR3 has 15 amino acids. The V gene end was trimmed by 4 bases and the J gene end by 2 bases; junction bases not matched to a gene: 6. The germline V gene has CDR1 KGHSH and CDR2 LQKENI.

The chain joins TRBV28 to TRBJ1-1, with D maybe TRBD1 (6 bases). Germline CDR1 MDHEN, CDR2 SYDVKM. The V end was cut by 6 bases, the J end by 5 bases, with 16 bases between. The CDR3 length is 14 residues. CDR3 in amino acids: CASRIGGVGTEAFF. The CDR3 DNA is TGTGCCAGCAGGATTGGGGGCGTAGGAACTGAAGCTTTCTTT.